This entry concerns a single TCR beta chain. Its specificity is unknown. The CDR3 contains 18 residues. Germline assignment: CDR1 LNHNV and CDR2 YYDKDF (reference sequence). V was pared by 0 bases and J by 1 base, with 7 bases of the junction left unmatched. This specimen belongs to a study of T cell responses to AZD1222 COVID-19 vaccine. Study as a whole: The study pooled second doses at about 4 or about 12 weeks.

Overall study results and limits: All repertoire sampling was performed exclusively after the peak T cell response. Unmutated variant regions are reportedly the target of nearly half of TCRs that are spike-specific. Recipients of AZD1222 seropositive at baseline numbered only 6 or 7.

Libraries were prepared by immunoSEQ multiplex PCR; TCRdb keeps only in-frame clonotypes and omits some of them. The repertoire has about 93,000 clones, around 86% of them found once; the top ten carry 5% to 7.5%. The sequence came from an adult in good health. The sequencing used peripheral blood, collected on day 0 of AZD1222 vaccination. V is TRBV15 and J is TRBJ2-3; 10 nucleotides line up with TRBD2. The CDR3 sequence is CATSRDGNSGGRTDTQYF. DNA for the CDR3: TGTGCCACCAGCAGAGATGGGAATAGCGGGGGGCGCACAGATACGCAGTATTTT.